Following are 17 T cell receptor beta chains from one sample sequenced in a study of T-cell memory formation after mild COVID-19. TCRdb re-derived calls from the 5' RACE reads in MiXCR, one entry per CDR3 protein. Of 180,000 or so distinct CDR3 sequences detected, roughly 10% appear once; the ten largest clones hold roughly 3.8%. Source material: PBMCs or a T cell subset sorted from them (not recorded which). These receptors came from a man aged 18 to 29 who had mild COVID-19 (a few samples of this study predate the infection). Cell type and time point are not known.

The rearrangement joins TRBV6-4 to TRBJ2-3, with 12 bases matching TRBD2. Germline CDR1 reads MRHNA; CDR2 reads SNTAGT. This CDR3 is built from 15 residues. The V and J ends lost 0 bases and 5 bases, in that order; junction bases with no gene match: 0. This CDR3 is CASSDSTSGGDTQYF. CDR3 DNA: TGTGCCAGCAGTGACTCGACTAGCGGGGGAGATACGCAGTATTTT.

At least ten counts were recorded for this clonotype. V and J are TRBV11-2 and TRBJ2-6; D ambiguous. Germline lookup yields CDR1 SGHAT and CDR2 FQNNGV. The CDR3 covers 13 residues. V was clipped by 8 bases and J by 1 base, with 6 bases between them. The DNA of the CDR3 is TGTGCCAGCGTGTTTTCTGGGGCCAACGTCCTGACTTTC. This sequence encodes CASVFSGANVLTF.

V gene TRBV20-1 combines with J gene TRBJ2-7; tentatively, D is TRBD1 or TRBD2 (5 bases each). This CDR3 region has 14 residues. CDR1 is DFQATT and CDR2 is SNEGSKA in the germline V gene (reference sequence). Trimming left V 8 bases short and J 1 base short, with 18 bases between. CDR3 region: CSPHPGPISYEQYF. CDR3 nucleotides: TGCAGTCCGCACCCGGGACCAATTTCCTACGAGCAGTACTTC.

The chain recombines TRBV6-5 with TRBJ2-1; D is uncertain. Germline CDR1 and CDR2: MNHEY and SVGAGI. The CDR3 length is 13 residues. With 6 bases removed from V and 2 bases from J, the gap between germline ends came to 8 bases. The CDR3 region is CASRASAYNEQFF. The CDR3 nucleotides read TGTGCCAGCAGGGCTTCCGCCTACAATGAGCAGTTCTTC.

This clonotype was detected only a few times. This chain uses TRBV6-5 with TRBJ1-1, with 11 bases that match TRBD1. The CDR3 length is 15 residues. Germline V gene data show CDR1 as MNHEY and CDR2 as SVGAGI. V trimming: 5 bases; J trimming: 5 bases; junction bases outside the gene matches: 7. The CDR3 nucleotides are TGTGCCAGCAGTGTAATGGGACAGGGGGGAACTGAAGCTTTCTTT. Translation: CASSVMGQGGTEAFF.

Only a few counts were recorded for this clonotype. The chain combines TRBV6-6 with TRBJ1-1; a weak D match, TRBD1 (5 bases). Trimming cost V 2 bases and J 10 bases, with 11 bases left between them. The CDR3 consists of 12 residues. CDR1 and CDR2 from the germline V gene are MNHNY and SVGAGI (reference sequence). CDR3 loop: CASSYGTLGAFF. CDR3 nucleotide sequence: TGTGCCAGCAGTTACGGGACTCTGGGAGCTTTCTTT.

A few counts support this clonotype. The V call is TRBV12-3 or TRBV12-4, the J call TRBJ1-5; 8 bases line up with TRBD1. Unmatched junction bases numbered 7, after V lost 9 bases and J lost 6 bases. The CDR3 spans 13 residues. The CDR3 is CASAGGWFQPQHF. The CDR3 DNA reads TGTGCCAGTGCAGGGGGCTGGTTTCAGCCCCAGCATTTT.

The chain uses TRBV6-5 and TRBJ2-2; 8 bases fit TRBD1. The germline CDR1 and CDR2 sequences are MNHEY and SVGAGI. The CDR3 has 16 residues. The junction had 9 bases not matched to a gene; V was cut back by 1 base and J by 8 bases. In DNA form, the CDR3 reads TGTGCCAGCAGTTACTGGGGACAGGCCTTGGCAGGGGAGCTGTTTTTT. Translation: CASSYWGQALAGELFF.

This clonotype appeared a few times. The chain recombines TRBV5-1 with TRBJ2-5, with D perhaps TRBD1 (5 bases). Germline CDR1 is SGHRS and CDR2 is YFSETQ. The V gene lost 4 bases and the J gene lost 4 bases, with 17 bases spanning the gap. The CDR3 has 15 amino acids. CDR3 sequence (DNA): TGCGCCAGCAGCGAGACTCAGGGTTACGGAGAGACCCAGTACTTC. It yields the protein CASSETQGYGETQYF.

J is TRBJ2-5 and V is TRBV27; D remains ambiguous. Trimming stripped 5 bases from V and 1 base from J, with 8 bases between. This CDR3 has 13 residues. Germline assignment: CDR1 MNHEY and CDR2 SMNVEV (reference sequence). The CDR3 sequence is CASSQRVQETQYF. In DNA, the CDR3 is TGTGCCAGCAGTCAGAGAGTCCAAGAGACCCAGTACTTC.

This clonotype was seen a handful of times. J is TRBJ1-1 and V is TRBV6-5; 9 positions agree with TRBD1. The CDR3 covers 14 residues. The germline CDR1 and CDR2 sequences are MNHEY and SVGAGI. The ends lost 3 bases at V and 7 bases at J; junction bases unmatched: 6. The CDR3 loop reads CASSYTGQGFEAFF. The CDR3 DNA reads TGTGCCAGCAGTTATACGGGACAGGGTTTTGAAGCTTTCTTT.

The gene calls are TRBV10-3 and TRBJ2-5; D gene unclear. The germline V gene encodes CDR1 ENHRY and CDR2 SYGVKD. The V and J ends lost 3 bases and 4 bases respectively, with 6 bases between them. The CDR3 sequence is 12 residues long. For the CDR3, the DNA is TGTGCCATCAGTGATGTAGGAGAGACCCAGTACTTC. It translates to CAISDVGETQYF.

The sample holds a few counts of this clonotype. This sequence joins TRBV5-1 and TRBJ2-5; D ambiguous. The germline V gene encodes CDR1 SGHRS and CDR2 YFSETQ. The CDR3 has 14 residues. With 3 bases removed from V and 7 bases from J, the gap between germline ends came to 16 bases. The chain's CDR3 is CASSSPQTLSTQYF. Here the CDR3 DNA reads TGCGCCAGCAGCTCCCCCCAGACCTTGTCGACCCAGTACTTC.

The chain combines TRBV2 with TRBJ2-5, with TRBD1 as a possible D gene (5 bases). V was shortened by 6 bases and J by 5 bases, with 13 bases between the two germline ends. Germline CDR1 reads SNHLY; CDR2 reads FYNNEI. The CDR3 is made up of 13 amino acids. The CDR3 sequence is CASRLGQVETQYF. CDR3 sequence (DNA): TGTGCCAGCAGACTCGGACAAGTGGAGACCCAGTACTTC.

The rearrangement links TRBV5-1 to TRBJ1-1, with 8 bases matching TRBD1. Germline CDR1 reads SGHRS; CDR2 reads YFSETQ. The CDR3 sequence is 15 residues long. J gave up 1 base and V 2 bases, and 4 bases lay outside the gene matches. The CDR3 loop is CASSLPGTGNTEAFF. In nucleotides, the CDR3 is TGCGCCAGCAGCTTACCCGGGACAGGGAACACTGAAGCTTTCTTT.

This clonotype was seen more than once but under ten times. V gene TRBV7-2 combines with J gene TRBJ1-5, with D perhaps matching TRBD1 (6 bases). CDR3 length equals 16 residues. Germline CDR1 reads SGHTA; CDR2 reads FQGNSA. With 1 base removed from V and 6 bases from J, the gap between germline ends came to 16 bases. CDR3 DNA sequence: TGTGCCAGCAGCTTAGAGTCGAGGGGGAGAGGTCAGCCCCAGCATTTT. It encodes CASSLESRGRGQPQHF.

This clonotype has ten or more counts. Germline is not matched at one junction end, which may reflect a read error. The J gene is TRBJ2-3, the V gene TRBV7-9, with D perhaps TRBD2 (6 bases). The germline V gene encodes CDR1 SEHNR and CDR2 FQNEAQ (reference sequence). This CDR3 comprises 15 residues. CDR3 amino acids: CASSLAFSLMDTQYF. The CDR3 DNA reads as TGTGCCAGCAGCCTAGCGTTTTCTTTGATGGATACGCAGTATTTT. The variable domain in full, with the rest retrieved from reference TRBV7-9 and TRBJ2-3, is DTGVSQNPRHKITKRGQNVTFRCDPISEHNRLYWYRQTLGQGPEFLTYFQNEAQLEKSRLLSDRFSAERPKGSFSTLEIQRTEQGDSAMYLCASSLAFSLMDTQYFGPGTRLTVL.